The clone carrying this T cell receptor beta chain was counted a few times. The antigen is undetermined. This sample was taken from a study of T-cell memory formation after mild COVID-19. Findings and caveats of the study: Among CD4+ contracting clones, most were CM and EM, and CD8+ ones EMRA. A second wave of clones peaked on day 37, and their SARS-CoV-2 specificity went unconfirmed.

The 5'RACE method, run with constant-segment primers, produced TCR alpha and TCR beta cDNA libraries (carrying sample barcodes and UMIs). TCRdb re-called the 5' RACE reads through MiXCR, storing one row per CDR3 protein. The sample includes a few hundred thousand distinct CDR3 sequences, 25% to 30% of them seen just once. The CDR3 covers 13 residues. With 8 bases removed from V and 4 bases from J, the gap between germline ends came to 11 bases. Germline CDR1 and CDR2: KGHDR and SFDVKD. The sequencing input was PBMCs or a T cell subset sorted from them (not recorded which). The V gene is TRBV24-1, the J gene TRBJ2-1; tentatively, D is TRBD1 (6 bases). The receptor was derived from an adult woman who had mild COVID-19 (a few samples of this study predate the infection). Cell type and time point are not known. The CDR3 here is CATMDSTYNEQFF. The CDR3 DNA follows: TGTGCCACCATGGACAGCACATACAATGAGCAGTTCTTC.